This T cell receptor (beta chain) was recovered during a study of Ad26.COV2.S vaccination and SARS-CoV-2 variants. The method was immunoSEQ multiplex PCR; TCRdb's version includes in-frame clones alone and lacks a portion of them. The sample consists of roughly 700,000 clones, around 90% of them appearing once. The treatment is: approximately 18 received Ad26.COV2.S at low or high dose, single or two shots; roughly 5 received placebo; per-sample allocation not given. Collection of samples fell on day 63 after the first vaccine or placebo injection. Trimming stripped 8 bases from V and 1 base from J, with 20 bases between. CDR3 size: 16 residues. The germline V gene encodes CDR1 KGHSH and CDR2 LQKENI.

This clonotype originated in a person between 18 and 65 years old who received the Ad26.COV2.S COVID-19 vaccine or a placebo. The rearrangement joins TRBV18 to TRBJ1-1; D not resolved. The sample in question was peripheral blood, obtained in a trial of Ad26.COV2.S vaccine versus placebo. CDR3 in DNA: TGTGCCAGCCATTTCCCAAGGGCCCGGCAGAACACTGAAGCTTTCTTT. Translated: CASHFPRARQNTEAFF.